The next 25 T cell receptor beta chains were all read from a single sample in a study of blood T cells in healthy people across ages. A J-beta primer mix and a sample-barcoded 5' primer were used in a second PCR of about 6 to 12 cycles. Via MiXCR, TCRdb re-called the 5' RACE reads, giving one row per CDR3 protein. Seen here are 910,000 or so distinct CDR3 sequences, roughly 51% observed once, and the top ten hold about a fifth. Sequenced input: blood. The origin of the receptors is a woman aged 55-75 years in good health.

This clonotype was detected a few times. The CDR3 loop reads CSGQATSYNEQFF. The CDR3 DNA follows: TGCAGTGGACAGGCTACCTCCTACAATGAGCAGTTCTTC. The chain couples TRBV20-1 to TRBJ2-1; weak D call: TRBD1 (6 bases). Trimming shortened V by 7 bases and J by 0 bases, and 10 bases separated the two germline ends. CDR1 and CDR2 (germline): DFQATT, SNEGSKA (reference sequence). The CDR3 consists of 13 residues.

This chain links TRBV4-2 with TRBJ2-5; D might be TRBD1 or TRBD2, each matching 5 bases. The CDR3 covers 16 residues. Germline V lookup: CDR1 LGHNA, CDR2 YNFKEQ. V was cut by 1 base and J by 4 bases, with 16 bases left in between. CDR3 region: CASSQGEADRGETQYF. The CDR3 DNA is TGTGCCAGCAGCCAAGGAGAAGCGGATAGGGGAGAGACCCAGTACTTC.

The chain joins TRBV7-2 to TRBJ2-2; perhaps TRBD2 as D (5 bases). This CDR3 is 15 amino acids long. Germline assignment: CDR1 SGHTA and CDR2 FQGNSA. The ends were cut back, 6 bases at V and 4 bases at J, with 15 bases in the middle. The CDR3 region is CASRRRSGTTGELFF. Written as DNA, the CDR3 is TGTGCCAGCAGACGGAGGAGCGGAACCACCGGGGAGCTGTTTTTT.

This chain connects TRBV3-1 to TRBJ2-7; tentatively, D is TRBD1 or TRBD2 (6 bases each). Germline CDR1 is LGHDT and CDR2 is YNNKEL (reference sequence). V lost 0 bases to trimming and J lost 4 bases, with 13 bases between them. This CDR3 comprises 15 residues. CDR3 sequence: CASSQELRGHYEQYF. CDR3 coding DNA: TGTGCCAGCAGCCAAGAGCTCCGGGGGCATTACGAGCAGTACTTC.

The chain couples TRBV21-1 to TRBJ2-1; the table's TRBD1 call for D was not verified on the DNA. TRBV21-1 is an annotated pseudogene. The CDR3 is 15 amino acids. CDR3 amino acids: CASSKDRTRYNEQFF. The CDR3 coding sequence is TGTGCCAGCAGCAAAGATCGGACACGGTACAATGAGCAGTTCTTC.

J is TRBJ2-5 and V is TRBV20-1, with D perhaps being TRBD1 or TRBD2 (5 bases each). The CDR3 sequence is 13 residues long. Germline CDR1 reads DFQATT; CDR2 reads SNEGSKA (reference sequence). V lost 1 base, J lost 2 bases, and 8 bases lay in between. CDR3 DNA sequence: TGCAGTGCTAGAGTTTGGGGGCAAGAGACCCAGTACTTC. It specifies CSARVWGQETQYF.

This sequence joins TRBV3-1 and TRBJ1-4; the D gene is possibly TRBD1 (5 bases). Trimming pared 3 bases from V and 8 bases from J, leaving 16 bases between. This CDR3 spans 15 amino acids. Germline V gene sequence: CDR1 LGHDT, CDR2 YNNKEL (reference sequence). The chain's CDR3 is CASSHTGTPGEKLFF. DNA of the CDR3: TGTGCCAGCAGCCACACCGGGACCCCTGGGGAAAAACTGTTTTTT.

The gene calls are TRBV29-1 and TRBJ2-4; D is possibly TRBD1 or TRBD2 (5 bases each). The CDR3 is 15 residues long. CDR1 and CDR2 (germline): SQVTM, ANQGSEA. V lost 4 bases to trimming and J lost 0 bases, with 13 bases between them. This CDR3 is CSVGGVHLAKNIQYF. CDR3 in DNA: TGCAGCGTTGGAGGGGTACATCTAGCCAAAAACATTCAGTACTTC.

The V and J genes are TRBV2 and TRBJ2-7; 7 nucleotides match TRBD1. The CDR3 length is 14 residues. With V trimmed by 4 bases and J by 9 bases, 12 bases remained unmatched. Germline V gene data show CDR1 as SNHLY and CDR2 as FYNNEI. CDR3 nucleotides: TGTGCCAGCAGTGGCACCCGACAGGGTAGTGTGCAGTACTTC. Translation gives CASSGTRQGSVQYF. Supplemented by reference TRBV2 and TRBJ2-7, the full variable domain reads EPEVTQTPSHQVTQMGQEVILRCVPISNHLYFYWYRQILGQKVEFLVSFYNNEISEKSEIFDDQFSVERPDGSNFTLKIRSTKLEDSAMYFCASSGTRQGSVQYFGPGTRLTVT.

This chain links TRBV12-3 or TRBV12-4 with TRBJ2-1; 8 bases match TRBD2. V shed 6 bases, J shed 6 bases, and the junction held 10 bases outside the gene matches. The CDR3 extends over 15 amino acids. The CDR3 sequence: CASSRTSSQGNEQFF. In DNA, the CDR3 is TGTGCCAGCAGCCGGACTAGCTCGCAGGGCAATGAGCAGTTCTTC.

A few counts support this clonotype. This chain links TRBV29-1 with TRBJ2-5; no definite D call. The length of the CDR3 is 13 residues. The germline V gene encodes CDR1 SQVTM and CDR2 ANQGSEA. V dropped 1 base and J dropped 4 bases, with 10 bases sitting between them. The CDR3 DNA sequence: TGCAGCGTTGAAGCCAACATGGCAGAGACCCAGTACTTC. Translation: CSVEANMAETQYF. Full variable domain (missing parts from reference TRBV29-1 and TRBJ2-5): SAVISQKPSRDICQRGTSLTIQCQVDSQVTMMFWYRQQPGQSLTLIATANQGSEATYESGFVIDKFPISRPNLTFSTLTVSNMSPEDSSIYLCSVEANMAETQYFGPGTRLLVL.

This clonotype came up a few times. V gene TRBV12-3 or TRBV12-4 combines with J gene TRBJ1-6; TRBD1 matches at 7 bases. Trimming at V came to 8 bases and at J to 5 bases, leaving 12 bases not matched to a gene. This CDR3 spans 16 amino acids. This chain's CDR3 is CASGPRGGTDNSPLHF. CDR3 bases: TGTGCCAGCGGACCTCGGGGTGGGACAGATAATTCACCCCTCCACTTT.

J is TRBJ2-7 and V is TRBV13, with TRBD1 as a possible D gene (6 bases). In germline, CDR1 is PRHDT, CDR2 FYEKMQ (reference sequence). CDR3 size: 15 residues. V lost 4 bases and J 1 base, leaving 14 bases between the germline ends. The CDR3 DNA sequence: TGTGCCAGCAGCTCAGCCCTGGACAGTTCCTACGAGCAGTACTTC. Protein: CASSSALDSSYEQYF.

This clonotype was seen a handful of times. The V call is TRBV6-5, the J call TRBJ2-7; D is possibly TRBD2 (6 bases). This CDR3 spans 14 amino acids. V was clipped by 0 bases and J by 7 bases, with 13 bases between them. Germline CDR1 and CDR2: MNHEY and SVGAGI. CDR3 protein: CASSYSEGMSEQYF. DNA of the CDR3: TGTGCCAGCAGTTACTCGGAGGGGATGAGTGAGCAGTACTTC.

In this sample, this clonotype turned up a few times. The V and J genes are TRBV4-3 and TRBJ2-3, with D perhaps TRBD1 or TRBD2 (5 bases each). The V and J ends lost 1 base and 3 bases respectively, with 23 bases between them. The CDR3 is made up of 19 amino acids. Per the germline V gene, CDR1 is LGHNA and CDR2 is YSLEER. CDR3 region: CASSQGGSLVGEGTDTQYF. Here the CDR3 DNA reads TGCGCCAGCAGCCAAGGGGGGAGCCTAGTTGGGGAAGGGACAGATACGCAGTATTTT.

The chain carries TRBV28 and TRBJ2-7, with no clear D. This CDR3 has 11 amino acids. Germline V gives CDR1 MDHEN, CDR2 SYDVKM. The germline V and J ends were trimmed by 11 bases and 5 bases, with 13 bases remaining between them. This CDR3 reads CAALGADEQYF. The DNA of the CDR3 is TGTGCCGCCCTCGGAGCCGACGAGCAGTACTTC. Complete variable domain (other parts from reference TRBV28 and TRBJ2-7): DVKVTQSSRYLVKRTGEKVFLECVQDMDHENMFWYRQDPGLGLRLIYFSYDVKMKEKGDIPEGYSVSREKKERFSLILESASTNQTSMYLCAALGADEQYFGPGTRLTVT.

The rearrangement links TRBV27 to TRBJ2-2, with 7 bases lining up with TRBD2. Germline trimming cut 6 bases from V and 5 bases from J; bases unmatched to any gene: 3. The CDR3 length is 13 residues. In germline, CDR1 is MNHEY, CDR2 SMNVEV (reference sequence). This CDR3 reads CASRGGRTGELFF. The CDR3 DNA follows: TGTGCCAGCAGAGGCGGGAGAACCGGGGAGCTGTTTTTT.

CDR3 bases: TGCGCCAGCTCCCCCGGGGACGTGGTTAACGAGCAGTACTTC. Its protein is CASSPGDVVNEQYF. The chain is built from TRBV5-1 and TRBJ2-7; D might be TRBD1 or TRBD2, each matching 5 bases. This CDR3 comprises 14 residues. The ends were cut back, 7 bases at V and 5 bases at J, with 19 bases in the middle. CDR1 and CDR2 (germline): SGHRS, YFSETQ.

This clonotype was observed once. This chain connects TRBV7-2 to TRBJ1-2, with D uncertain. The CDR3 extends over 13 amino acids. V shed 5 bases and J shed 3 bases, with 10 bases lying between them. Germline V gene lookup returns CDR1 SGHTA and CDR2 FQGNSA. The CDR3 DNA sequence: TGTGCCAGCAGCGATAACCGCCACTATGGCTACACCTTC. This sequence encodes CASSDNRHYGYTF.

There are a few counts of this clonotype. The chain carries TRBV7-9 and TRBJ2-1; 8 positions agree with TRBD2. V trimming: 3 bases; J trimming: 12 bases; junction bases outside the gene matches: 13. The CDR3 sequence is 15 residues long. In germline, CDR1 is SEHNR, CDR2 FQNEAQ (reference sequence). CDR3: CASSFDGLAGSSQFF. For the CDR3, the DNA is TGTGCCAGCAGCTTTGATGGGTTAGCGGGAAGCTCGCAGTTCTTC.

This clonotype was seen a handful of times. The V and J genes are TRBV11-2 and TRBJ2-7; the D gene is possibly TRBD1 (5 bases). V shed 1 base and J shed 3 bases, with 16 bases lying between them. This CDR3 contains 16 residues. Germline CDR1 and CDR2: SGHAT and FQNNGV. CDR3 residues: CASSLAPPRTNYEQYF. DNA for the CDR3: TGTGCCAGCAGCTTAGCACCTCCTCGGACAAACTACGAGCAGTACTTC. Full variable domain (missing parts from reference TRBV11-2 and TRBJ2-7): EAGVAQSPRYKIIEKRQSVAFWCNPISGHATLYWYQQILGQGPKLLIQFQNNGVVDDSQLPKDRFSAERLKGVDSTLKIQPAKLEDSAVYLCASSLAPPRTNYEQYFGPGTRLTVT.

This clonotype was seen a few times. J is TRBJ2-1 and V is TRBV7-2, with D hard to call. This CDR3 contains 15 residues. Per germline, CDR1 SGHTA and CDR2 FQGNSA. V lost 5 bases to trimming and J lost 7 bases, with 18 bases between them. As DNA, the CDR3 is TGTGCCAGCAGCGAGTACGGCCGTATCCCGAATGAGCAGTTCTTC. It translates to CASSEYGRIPNEQFF.

The chain links TRBV7-9 to TRBJ2-4; the match to TRBD1 covers 8 bases. Germline V gene data show CDR1 as SEHNR and CDR2 as FQNEAQ (reference sequence). The CDR3 loop spans 14 amino acids. The trim removed 5 bases at V and 5 bases at J, leaving 5 bases unmatched. CDR3 residues: CASSAPGQENIQYF. DNA for the CDR3: TGTGCCAGCAGCGCCCCGGGACAGGAAAACATTCAGTACTTC.

DNA for the CDR3: TGCGCCAGCAGCACCCCTTCGGGGGCCCAGTACTTC. It is translated as CASSTPSGAQYF. The chain couples TRBV4-1 to TRBJ2-5; the D gene is possibly TRBD2 (6 bases). The germline V and J ends were trimmed by 5 bases and 9 bases, with 13 bases remaining between them. The germline V gene has CDR1 MGHRA and CDR2 YSYEKL. CDR3 length equals 12 residues.

This clonotype has a count of ten or more. This chain joins TRBV28 and TRBJ2-7; D may be TRBD1 (6 bases). The V and J ends lost 7 bases and 3 bases respectively, with 16 bases between them. CDR1 and CDR2 (germline): MDHEN, SYDVKM. The CDR3 has 14 residues. CDR3 sequence: CASKGERGSYEQYF. Here the CDR3 DNA reads TGTGCCAGCAAAGGGGAGAGGGGGAGCTACGAGCAGTACTTC.